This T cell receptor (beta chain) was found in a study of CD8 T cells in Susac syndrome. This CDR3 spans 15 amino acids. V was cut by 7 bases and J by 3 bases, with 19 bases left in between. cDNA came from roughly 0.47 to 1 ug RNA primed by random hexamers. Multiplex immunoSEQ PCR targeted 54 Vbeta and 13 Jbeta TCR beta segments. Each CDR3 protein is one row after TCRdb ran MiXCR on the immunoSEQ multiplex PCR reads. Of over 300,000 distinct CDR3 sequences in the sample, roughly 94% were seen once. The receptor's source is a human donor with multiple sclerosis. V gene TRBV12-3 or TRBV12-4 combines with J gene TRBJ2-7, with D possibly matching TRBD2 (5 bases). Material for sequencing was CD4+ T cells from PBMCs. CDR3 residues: CASTPRALGSYEQYF. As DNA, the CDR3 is TGTGCCAGCACCCCAAGAGCCCTTGGGAGCTACGAGCAGTACTTC.